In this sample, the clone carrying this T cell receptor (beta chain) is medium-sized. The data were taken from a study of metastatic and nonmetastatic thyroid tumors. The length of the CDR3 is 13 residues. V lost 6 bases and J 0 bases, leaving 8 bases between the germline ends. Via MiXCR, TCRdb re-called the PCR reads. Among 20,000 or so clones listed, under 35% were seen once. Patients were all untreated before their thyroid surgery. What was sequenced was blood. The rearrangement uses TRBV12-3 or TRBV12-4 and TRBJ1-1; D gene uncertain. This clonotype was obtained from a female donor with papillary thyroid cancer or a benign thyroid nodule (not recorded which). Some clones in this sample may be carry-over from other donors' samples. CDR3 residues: CASRQRLNTEAFF. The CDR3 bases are TGTGCCAGCAGACAGAGACTGAACACTGAAGCTTTCTTT.